This T cell receptor (beta chain) derives from a study of shared clonotypes between healthy human individuals. Selected positively for CCR7 and CD45RO-negative, naive CD8 cells excluded terminally differentiated effector memory CD45RA+ cells. Study-level findings and limits: Clonotypes shared by all four sorted-subset donors had higher generation probabilities than non-shared clonotypes.

As originally analysed: Filtering differed because ImmunoSEQ produced junction-only sequences that carried no quality scores. Repertoires were generated with immunoSEQ multiplex PCR, while TCRdb's copy carries only in-frame clones and drops some. That table supplies the V and J calls and clone size; D and trimming were determined from the DNA. The sample consists of some 2,100,000 clones, under 95% of them appearing once. Germline V lookup: CDR1 LNHNV, CDR2 YYDKDF (reference sequence). The V gene end was trimmed by 9 bases and the J gene end by 13 bases; junction bases not matched to a gene: 13. The CDR3 sequence is 13 residues long. With regard to this clone: The antigen remains unidentified.

Material for sequencing was naive CD8+ T cells from PBMCs. This sequence was found in a man aged 18 to 29 in good health. Some clones in this sample may be carry-over from other donors' samples. The chain has TRBV15 and TRBJ1-4; TRBD1 matches 8 bases. This chain's CDR3 is CATVGQGGEGLFF. CDR3 sequence (DNA): TGTGCCACAGTCGGACAGGGCGGGGAGGGACTGTTTTTT. Full variable domain (remainder filled in from reference TRBV15 and TRBJ1-4): DAMVIQNPRYQVTQFGKPVTLSCSQTLNHNVMYWYQQKSSQAPKLLFHYYDKDFNNEADTPDNFQSRRPNTSFCFLDIRSPGLGDTAMYLCATVGQGGEGLFFGSGTQLSVL.